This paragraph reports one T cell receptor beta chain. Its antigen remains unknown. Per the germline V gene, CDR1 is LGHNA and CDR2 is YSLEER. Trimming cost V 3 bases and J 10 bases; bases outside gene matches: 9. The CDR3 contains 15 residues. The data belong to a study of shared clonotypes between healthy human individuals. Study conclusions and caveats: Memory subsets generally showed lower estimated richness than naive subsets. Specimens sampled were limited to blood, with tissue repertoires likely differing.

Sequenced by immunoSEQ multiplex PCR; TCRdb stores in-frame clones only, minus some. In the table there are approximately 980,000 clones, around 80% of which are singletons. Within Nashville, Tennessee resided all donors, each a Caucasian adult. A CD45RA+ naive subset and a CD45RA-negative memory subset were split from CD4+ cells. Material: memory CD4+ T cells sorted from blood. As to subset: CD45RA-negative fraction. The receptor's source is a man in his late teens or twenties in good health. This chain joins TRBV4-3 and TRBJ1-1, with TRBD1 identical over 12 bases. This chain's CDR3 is CASSQGGQGARGAFF. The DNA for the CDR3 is TGCGCCAGCAGCCAGGGGGGACAGGGGGCTCGTGGAGCTTTCTTT.